This TCR beta chain was sequenced in a study of graft-versus-host responses after intestinal transplantation. Study observations and caveats: Allograft clonal ratios (graft-versus-host to host-versus-graft) were high in patients who had graft-donor T cell macrochimerism.

Method: immunoSEQ multiplex PCR; TCRdb's copy keeps in-frame clones and lacks some. The top ten clones hold nearly 2.5% of a sample with approximately 71,000 clones, 70% to 90% of them seen once. A remark on this clone: Its antigen is not known.

The germline V gene encodes CDR1 SGHAT and CDR2 FQDESV (reference sequence). The junction had 12 bases not matched to a gene; V was cut back by 4 bases and J by 12 bases. This CDR3 has 14 amino acids. This sequence was found in a human donor who received an intestinal transplant. Source: unstimulated CD8+ T cells sorted from spleen or lymph node cells, taken before intestinal transplant. The chain links TRBV11-1 to TRBJ2-1; 7 bases align to TRBD1. In DNA, the CDR3 is TGTGCCAGCAGCTCGGTGGGACAGTCCCCAGGGCAGTTCTTC. Amino acids: CASSSVGQSPGQFF.